This entry describes one T cell receptor (beta chain). The antigen is not known. This specimen belongs to a study of T cell responses to AZD1222 COVID-19 vaccine. Sequencing used immunoSEQ multiplex PCR; TCRdb keeps in-frame clones, though not all of them. The table records approximately 100,000 clones, about 90% of them present only once. Whole-study findings and limits: Nearly half of unique spike-specific TCRs reportedly avoided B.1.351 and B.1.1.7 mutated regions. It should be noted that donors were predominantly white British and more often female, and clonal diversity was possibly underestimated.

This CDR3 region has 12 residues. Germline loops: CDR1 SNHLY, CDR2 FYNNEI. Trimming shortened V by 7 bases and J by 6 bases, and 12 bases separated the two germline ends. The receptor's source is an adult in good health. The specimen was peripheral blood, collected on day 0 of MenACWY control vaccination. The chain recombines TRBV2 with TRBJ1-2; D ambiguous. CDR3 in DNA: TGTGCCAGCATTTCCGGGATCGATGGCTACACCTTC. As protein: CASISGIDGYTF.